Each of the 32 T cell receptor beta chains below was sequenced from the same sample in a study of T-cell reconstitution after alpha-beta-depleted transplantation in children. During its preparation, the TCRbeta library received unique molecular identifiers. One entry per CDR3 protein, called by TCRdb with MiXCR from the PCR reads. The repertoire holds about 500,000 distinct CDR3 sequences, with approximately 30% as singletons. The sample here was PBMCs from the stem cell graft donor, taken from the stem cell graft. The receptors originated from a human donor who donated a stem cell graft to a child with aplastic anemia.

The J gene is TRBJ2-1, the V gene TRBV6-5; 12 bases map to TRBD2. The CDR3 extends over 17 amino acids. V shed 0 bases and J 4 bases; nucleotides not matched to a gene: 4. Germline V gene sequence: CDR1 MNHEY, CDR2 SVGAGI. The CDR3 sequence is CASSYSRLAGAYNEQFF. CDR3 in DNA: TGTGCCAGCAGTTACTCGAGACTAGCGGGAGCATACAATGAGCAGTTCTTC.

The chain combines TRBV7-8 with TRBJ2-7; TRBD2 agrees at 8 bases. This CDR3 is built from 14 residues. The V and J ends lost 5 bases and 2 bases, in that order; junction bases with no gene match: 5. CDR1 and CDR2 from the germline V gene are SGHVS and FQNEAQ. The CDR3 region is CASSRGGSTYEQYV. The CDR3 nucleotides read TGTGCCAGCAGCCGGGGGGGCAGCACCTACGAGCAGTACGTC.

The gene calls are TRBV15 and TRBJ2-2; the match to TRBD2 covers 7 bases. V lost 9 bases, J lost 0 bases, and 4 bases stayed unmatched. From germline, CDR1 is LNHNV and CDR2 YYDKDF (reference sequence). The CDR3 runs 14 residues. CDR3 loop: CATSGGTNTGELFF. The CDR3 DNA reads TGTGCCACGTCGGGAGGTACGAACACCGGGGAGCTGTTTTTT.

This clonotype was seen a few times. This chain connects TRBV20-1 to TRBJ2-2; weak D call: TRBD1 (5 bases). The CDR3 covers 15 residues. The V end was cut by 3 bases, the J end by 2 bases, with 13 bases between. Germline V gene lookup returns CDR1 DFQATT and CDR2 SNEGSKA (reference sequence). The CDR3 sequence: CSARRQGGNTGELFF. The DNA of the CDR3 is TGCAGTGCTAGGCGGCAGGGCGGAAACACCGGGGAGCTGTTTTTT.

V gene TRBV4-2 combines with J gene TRBJ2-1; TRBD2 aligns across 10 bases. After removal of 0 bases from V and 8 bases from J, the junction contained 4 bases not matched to a gene. The CDR3 is 15 residues long. Germline-derived CDR1 and CDR2 are LGHNA and YNFKEQ. The CDR3 DNA reads as TGTGCCAGCAGCCAAGATGTAGCGGGAGGCGATGAGCAGTTCTTC. It yields the protein CASSQDVAGGDEQFF.

The chain has TRBV27 and TRBJ2-1; no reliable D call. Trimming left V 7 bases short and J 10 bases short, with 20 bases between. The CDR3 is 14 residues long. Germline lookup yields CDR1 MNHEY and CDR2 SMNVEV (reference sequence). CDR3: CASTDASRMYEQFF. The CDR3, as DNA: TGTGCCAGCACCGACGCATCTAGGATGTACGAGCAGTTCTTC.

The chain has TRBV18 and TRBJ1-6; D is unresolved. The CDR3 spans 16 residues. Trimming pared 4 bases from V and 5 bases from J, leaving 15 bases between. CDR1 is KGHSH, CDR2 LQKENI, per germline. This chain's CDR3 is CASSLQVTANNSPLHF. For the CDR3, the DNA is TGTGCCAGCTCACTCCAGGTTACAGCCAATAATTCACCCCTCCACTTT.

The chain joins TRBV14 to TRBJ1-1; D not resolved. There are 11 residues in the CDR3. Germline V CDR1 and CDR2: SGHDN, FVKESK. Trimming left V 5 bases short and J 8 bases short, with 9 bases between. The CDR3 nucleotides read TGTGCCAGCAGCGGACTTCTGGAAGCTTTCTTT. Protein product: CASSGLLEAFF.

This clonotype was seen a handful of times. This chain uses TRBV9 with TRBJ2-5; 10 nucleotides align to TRBD2. Germline V gene data show CDR1 as SGDLS and CDR2 as YYNGEE. The CDR3 covers 15 residues. J lost 4 bases, V lost 2 bases, and 5 bases had no gene match. The CDR3 DNA is TGTGCCAGCAGCGTCGCTAGCGGGAGTATAGAGACCCAGTACTTC. Protein sequence: CASSVASGSIETQYF.

Comment on this clonotype: This clone may be a read error of a much larger clone one base away. The V and J genes are TRBV12-3 or TRBV12-4 and TRBJ2-1; no firm D call. V shed 1 base and J shed 8 bases, with 3 bases lying between them. This CDR3 has 11 residues. CDR3 DNA: TGTGCCAGCAGTTTAGTCTATGAGCAGTTCTTC. Protein: CASSLVYEQFF.

V is TRBV12-3 or TRBV12-4 and J is TRBJ1-4; D not certain. CDR3 size: 13 residues. The ends were cut back, 5 bases at V and 4 bases at J, with 8 bases in the middle. CDR3 bases: TGTGCCAGCAGTCTATCCTATAATGAAAAACTGTTTTTT. Protein product: CASSLSYNEKLFF.

The chain recombines TRBV6-5 with TRBJ1-2; D uncertain. V was trimmed by 0 bases and J by 0 bases, leaving 8 bases between them. Germline lookup yields CDR1 MNHEY and CDR2 SVGAGI. This CDR3 has 15 residues. CDR3 amino acids: CASSYSTTANYGYTF. In DNA form, the CDR3 reads TGTGCCAGCAGTTACTCGACTACAGCTAACTATGGCTACACCTTC.

The chain joins TRBV6-6 to TRBJ2-3; D unresolved. Germline CDR1 MNHNY, CDR2 SVGAGI (reference sequence). The CDR3 has 12 amino acids. Trimming removed 6 bases at V and 3 bases at J, with 7 bases between. CDR3 sequence (DNA): TGTGCCAGCAGCCAGTGGACAGATACGCAGTATTTT. Translated: CASSQWTDTQYF.

This sequence joins TRBV12-3 or TRBV12-4 and TRBJ2-1; no definite D call. The V gene lost 7 bases and the J gene lost 8 bases, with 12 bases spanning the gap. The CDR3 runs to 12 residues. CDR3 loop: CASTPRSDEQFF. For the CDR3, the DNA is TGTGCCAGCACCCCTCGGAGCGATGAGCAGTTCTTC.

This clonotype has a handful of counts. The gene calls are TRBV30 and TRBJ1-1; D unclear. CDR1 is GTSNPN and CDR2 is SVGIG in the germline V gene (reference sequence). V dropped 7 bases and J dropped 4 bases, with 13 bases sitting between them. The CDR3 extends over 12 amino acids. CDR3 in DNA: TGTGCCTCGGGGAGGGATTTCACTGAAGCTTTCTTT. Amino acid sequence: CASGRDFTEAFF.

The chain is built from TRBV5-6 and TRBJ1-2; 8 bases agree with TRBD1. Unmatched junction bases numbered 9, after V lost 4 bases and J lost 4 bases. This CDR3 comprises 15 residues. In germline, CDR1 is SGHDT, CDR2 YYEEEE. The chain's CDR3 is CASSRRTGRIYGYTF. CDR3 sequence (DNA): TGTGCCAGCAGCCGAAGGACAGGGAGGATCTATGGCTACACCTTC.

This chain uses TRBV12-3 or TRBV12-4 with TRBJ2-1, with 12 bases that match TRBD2. The CDR3 extends over 15 amino acids. Trimming at V came to 6 bases and at J to 10 bases, leaving 10 bases not matched to a gene. In nucleotides, the CDR3 is TGTGCCAGCAGGAGGACTAGCGGGACGTCTGACGAGCAGTTCTTC. This translates into CASRRTSGTSDEQFF.

CDR3: CASSPQGPTNTEAFF. As DNA, the CDR3 is TGTGCCAGCAGCCCACAGGGGCCCACGAACACTGAAGCTTTCTTT. The gene calls are TRBV6-2 or TRBV6-3 and TRBJ1-1; TRBD1 aligns across 7 bases. The CDR3 covers 15 residues. V was pared by 6 bases and J by 1 base, with 8 bases of the junction left unmatched. Germline loops: CDR1 MNHEY, CDR2 SVGEGT.

This clonotype was observed a handful of times. V gene TRBV10-3 combines with J gene TRBJ2-1, with 10 positions matching TRBD2. With V trimmed by 10 bases and J by 3 bases, 12 bases remained unmatched. Germline loops: CDR1 ENHRY, CDR2 SYGVKD. The CDR3 is 16 residues long. The CDR3 DNA reads TGTGCCACCAGCGGGCTCCTAGCGGGGGTCTACAATGAGCAGTTCTTC. It yields the protein CATSGLLAGVYNEQFF.

This clonotype was picked up a small number of times. CDR3 sequence: CASSCTRVRGEQYV. CDR3 sequence (DNA): TGTGCCAGCAGTTGTACTAGAGTCAGGGGCGAGCAGTACGTC. The V gene is TRBV27, the J gene TRBJ2-7; D possibly corresponds to TRBD1 (6 bases). The V end lost 4 bases, the J end lost 6 bases, and 16 bases lay between the germline ends. The CDR3 covers 14 residues. CDR1 is MNHEY and CDR2 is SMNVEV in the germline V gene (reference sequence).

The gene calls are TRBV5-1 and TRBJ2-5; perhaps D is TRBD1 or TRBD2 (5 bases each). Per germline, CDR1 SGHRS and CDR2 YFSETQ. The germline V and J ends were trimmed by 2 bases and 5 bases, with 13 bases remaining between them. This CDR3 region has 14 residues. CDR3 nucleotide sequence: TGCGCCAGCAGCTTATCAGGGACGGCGGAGACCCAGTACTTC. Translation: CASSLSGTAETQYF.

This clonotype was found a few times. The chain combines TRBV5-5 with TRBJ2-1, with D perhaps matching TRBD2 (5 bases). This CDR3 region has 13 residues. With 4 bases removed from V and 3 bases from J, the gap between germline ends came to 8 bases. In germline, CDR1 is SGHKS, CDR2 YYEKEE (reference sequence). CDR3 DNA: TGTGCCAGCAGCCCCGGGATCTACAATGAGCAGTTCTTC. It specifies CASSPGIYNEQFF.

This clonotype has only a few counts. The genes are TRBV11-2 and TRBJ2-3; weak D call: TRBD2 (6 bases). In germline, CDR1 is SGHAT, CDR2 FQNNGV. V gave up 2 bases and J gave up 3 bases, with 21 bases separating them. The CDR3 consists of 18 residues. This CDR3 is CASSLSLPGGIKTDTQYF. CDR3 DNA sequence: TGTGCCAGCAGCTTAAGTCTCCCTGGCGGGATAAAGACAGATACGCAGTATTTT. The complete variable domain, with remaining parts taken from reference TRBV11-2 and TRBJ2-3, reads EAGVAQSPRYKIIEKRQSVAFWCNPISGHATLYWYQQILGQGPKLLIQFQNNGVVDDSQLPKDRFSAERLKGVDSTLKIQPAKLEDSAVYLCASSLSLPGGIKTDTQYFGPGTRLTVL.

This chain links TRBV4-1 with TRBJ1-1, with D possibly matching TRBD1 (6 bases). The CDR3 contains 17 residues. Looked up from germline, CDR1 is MGHRA and CDR2 is YSYEKL. V lost 3 bases, J lost 5 bases, and 22 bases lay in between. The CDR3 region is CASSHPGGQRRGTEAFF. In DNA, the CDR3 is TGCGCCAGCAGCCACCCGGGGGGGCAGCGTCGGGGTACTGAAGCTTTCTTT.

This clonotype has only a few counts. This chain links TRBV12-3 or TRBV12-4 with TRBJ2-5; 9 positions agree with TRBD1. This CDR3 contains 14 residues. With 6 bases clipped from V and 2 bases from J, the junction kept 4 bases outside the gene matches. The CDR3 reads CASRGTGKQETQYF. The CDR3 DNA reads TGTGCCAGCAGGGGGACAGGGAAACAAGAGACCCAGTACTTC.

The gene calls are TRBV30 and TRBJ2-5; no firm D call. V shed 3 bases and J shed 4 bases, with 9 bases lying between them. In germline, CDR1 is GTSNPN, CDR2 SVGIG (reference sequence). The CDR3 has 12 amino acids. The CDR3 DNA reads TGTGCCTGGAGGCAAACCGGAGAGACCCAGTACTTC. Translated: CAWRQTGETQYF.

The chain is built from TRBV27 and TRBJ1-3; D unclear. The V and J ends lost 6 bases and 0 bases respectively, with 9 bases between them. Germline V gene lookup returns CDR1 MNHEY and CDR2 SMNVEV (reference sequence). The CDR3 has 14 amino acids. CDR3 sequence reads: CASSRLSSGNTIYF. CDR3 nucleotides: TGTGCCAGCAGCCGATTAAGCTCTGGAAACACCATATATTTT.

V gene TRBV6-2 or TRBV6-3 combines with J gene TRBJ2-3; no clear D gene. CDR3 size: 13 residues. The V and J ends lost 0 bases and 6 bases respectively, with 7 bases between them. The V gene's germline CDR1 is MNHEY and CDR2 SVGEGT. The CDR3 sequence is CASSYSTVDTQYF. CDR3 sequence (DNA): TGTGCCAGCAGTTACTCGACGGTTGATACGCAGTATTTT.

This clonotype has just a few counts. The rearrangement joins TRBV5-5 to TRBJ2-4; 8 bases match TRBD2. Germline V gene sequence: CDR1 SGHKS, CDR2 YYEKEE (reference sequence). The V segment lost 1 base and the J segment 6 bases; nucleotides outside the gene matches: 12. The CDR3 is 17 amino acids. The CDR3 DNA reads TGTGCCAGCAGCTTGCGACAAGCGGGGGTAATCGCAAACATTCAGTACTTC. Amino acids: CASSLRQAGVIANIQYF.

The chain combines TRBV12-3 or TRBV12-4 with TRBJ2-1, with D uncertain. V shed 5 bases and J shed 6 bases, with 17 bases lying between them. CDR3 length equals 15 residues. CDR3 sequence reads: CASSLMDTVANEQFF. The DNA for the CDR3 is TGTGCCAGCAGTCTAATGGATACAGTTGCCAATGAGCAGTTCTTC.

This clonotype has more than one count but fewer than ten. The DNA for the CDR3 is TGTGCCAGCAGCCCAACGTCCGGAGAGACCTACAATGAGCAGTTCTTC. Translation gives CASSPTSGETYNEQFF. The chain uses TRBV7-6 and TRBJ2-1; no clear D. Trimming cost V 5 bases and J 2 bases, with 16 bases left between them. The CDR3 covers 16 residues. From germline, CDR1 is SGHVS and CDR2 FNYEAQ.

The chain links TRBV6-2 or TRBV6-3 to TRBJ2-7, with unresolved D. The ends were cut back, 0 bases at V and 5 bases at J, with 14 bases in the middle. Germline V gene sequence: CDR1 MNHEY, CDR2 SVGEGT. The CDR3 runs 15 residues. CDR3 amino acids: CASSYSLRPLNEQYV. As DNA, the CDR3 is TGTGCCAGCAGTTACTCCTTGAGGCCCCTCAACGAGCAGTACGTC.